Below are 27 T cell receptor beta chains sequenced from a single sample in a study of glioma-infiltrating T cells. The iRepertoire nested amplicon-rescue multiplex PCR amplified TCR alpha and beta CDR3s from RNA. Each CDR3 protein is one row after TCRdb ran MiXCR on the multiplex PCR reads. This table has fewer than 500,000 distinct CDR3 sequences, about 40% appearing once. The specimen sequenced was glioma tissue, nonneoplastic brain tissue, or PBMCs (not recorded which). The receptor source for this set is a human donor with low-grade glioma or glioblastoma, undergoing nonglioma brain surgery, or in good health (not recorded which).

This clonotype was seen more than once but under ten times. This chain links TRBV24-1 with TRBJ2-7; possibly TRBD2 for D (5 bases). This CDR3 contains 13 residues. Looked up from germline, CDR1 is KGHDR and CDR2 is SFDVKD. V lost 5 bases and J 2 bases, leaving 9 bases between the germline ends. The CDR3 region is CATSVAGAYEQYF. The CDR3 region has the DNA TGTGCCACCAGTGTTGCGGGCGCCTACGAGCAGTACTTC.

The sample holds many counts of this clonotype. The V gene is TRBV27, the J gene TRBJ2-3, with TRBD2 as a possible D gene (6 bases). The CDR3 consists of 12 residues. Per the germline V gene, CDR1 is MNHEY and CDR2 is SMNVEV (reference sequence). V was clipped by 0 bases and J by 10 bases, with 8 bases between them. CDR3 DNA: TGTGCCAGCAGTTTATCGGGACTGGCGCAGTATTTT. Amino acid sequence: CASSLSGLAQYF.

The CDR3 spells CSGGAWSEQFF. The CDR3 DNA follows: TGCAGTGGGGGGGCTTGGAGTGAGCAGTTCTTC. This chain connects TRBV20-1 to TRBJ2-1; either TRBD1 or TRBD2 may fit D (6 bases each). V lost 7 bases and J 9 bases, leaving 13 bases between the germline ends. Germline values: CDR1 DFQATT, CDR2 SNEGSKA (reference sequence). This CDR3 comprises 11 residues.

The CDR3 nucleotides read TGTGCCAGCAGCCAGCGAGACTTGGAGGGAAGGAATGAGCAGTTCTTC. Amino acids: CASSQRDLEGRNEQFF. This chain links TRBV4-2 with TRBJ2-1; a weak D match, TRBD2 (6 bases). Germline values: CDR1 LGHNA, CDR2 YNFKEQ. The CDR3 length is 16 residues. The germline V and J ends were trimmed by 3 bases and 7 bases, with 19 bases remaining between them.

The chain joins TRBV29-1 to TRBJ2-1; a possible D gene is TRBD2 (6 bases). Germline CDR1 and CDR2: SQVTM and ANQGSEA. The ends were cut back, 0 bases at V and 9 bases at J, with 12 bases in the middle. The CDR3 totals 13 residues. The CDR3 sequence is CSVEERASVEQFF. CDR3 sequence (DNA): TGCAGCGTTGAAGAAAGGGCTAGCGTTGAGCAGTTCTTC.

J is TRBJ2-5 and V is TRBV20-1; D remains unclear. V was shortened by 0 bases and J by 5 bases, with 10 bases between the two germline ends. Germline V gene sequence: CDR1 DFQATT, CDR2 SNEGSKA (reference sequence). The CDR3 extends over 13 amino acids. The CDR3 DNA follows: TGCAGTGCTAGAGATCACTCAAGGGAGACCCAGTACTTC. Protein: CSARDHSRETQYF.

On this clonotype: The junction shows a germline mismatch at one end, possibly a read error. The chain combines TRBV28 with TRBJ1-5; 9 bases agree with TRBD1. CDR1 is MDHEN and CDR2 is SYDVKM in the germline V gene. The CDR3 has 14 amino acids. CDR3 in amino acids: CDSRGTGFYQPQDF. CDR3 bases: TGTGACAGCAGGGGGACAGGGTTTTATCAGCCCCAGGATTTT.

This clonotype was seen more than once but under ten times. This CDR3 reads CSAIQGPVLISPLHF. CDR3 nucleotides: TGCAGTGCTATACAGGGGCCGGTTCTCATTTCACCCCTCCACTTT. This chain connects TRBV20-1 to TRBJ1-6, with 7 bases that match TRBD1. Germline V gene data show CDR1 as DFQATT and CDR2 as SNEGSKA (reference sequence). The CDR3 has 15 residues. After removal of 4 bases from V and 9 bases from J, the junction contained 12 bases not matched to a gene.

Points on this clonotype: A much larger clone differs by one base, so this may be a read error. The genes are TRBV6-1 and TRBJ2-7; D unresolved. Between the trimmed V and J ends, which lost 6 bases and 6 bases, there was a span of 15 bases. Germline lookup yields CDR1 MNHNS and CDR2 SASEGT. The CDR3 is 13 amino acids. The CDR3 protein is CASSRFANCEQYF. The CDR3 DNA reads TGTGCCAGCAGCAGATTCGCAAATTGCGAGCAGTACTTC.

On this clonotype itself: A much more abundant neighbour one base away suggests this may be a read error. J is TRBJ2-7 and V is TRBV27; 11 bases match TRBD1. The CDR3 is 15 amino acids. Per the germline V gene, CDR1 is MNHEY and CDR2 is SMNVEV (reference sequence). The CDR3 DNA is TGTGCCAGCAGTCTATCCGGGACAGGGGGCTACGAGCAGTACTTC. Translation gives CASSLSGTGGYEQYF.

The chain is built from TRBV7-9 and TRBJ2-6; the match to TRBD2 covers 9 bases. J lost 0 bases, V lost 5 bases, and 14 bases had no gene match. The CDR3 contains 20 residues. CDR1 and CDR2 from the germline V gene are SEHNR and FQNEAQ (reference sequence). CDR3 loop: CASSQPWTSEILSGANVLTF. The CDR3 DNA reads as TGTGCCAGCAGCCAACCATGGACTAGCGAGATCCTCTCTGGGGCCAACGTCCTGACTTTC.

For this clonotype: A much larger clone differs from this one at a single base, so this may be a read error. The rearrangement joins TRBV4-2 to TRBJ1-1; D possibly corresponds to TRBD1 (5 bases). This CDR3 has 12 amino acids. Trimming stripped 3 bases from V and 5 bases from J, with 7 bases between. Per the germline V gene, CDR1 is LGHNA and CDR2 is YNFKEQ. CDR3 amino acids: CASSHRETEAFF. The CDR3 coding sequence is TGTGCCAGCAGCCACAGGGAGACTGAAGCTTTCTTT.

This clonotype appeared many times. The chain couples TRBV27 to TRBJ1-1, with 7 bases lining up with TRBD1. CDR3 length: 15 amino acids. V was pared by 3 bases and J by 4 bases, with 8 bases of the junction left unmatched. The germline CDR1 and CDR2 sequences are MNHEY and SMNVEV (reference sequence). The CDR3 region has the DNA TGTGCCAGCAGTTTGGGGAAGGGGGCAGGCACTGAAGCTTTCTTT. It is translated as CASSLGKGAGTEAFF.

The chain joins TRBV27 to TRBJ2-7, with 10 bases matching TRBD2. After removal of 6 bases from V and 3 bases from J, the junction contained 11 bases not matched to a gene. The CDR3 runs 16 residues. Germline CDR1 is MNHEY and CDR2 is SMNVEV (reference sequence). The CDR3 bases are TGTGCCAGCAGATTCCTCGGGACTAGCGTGATCTACGAGCAGTACTTC. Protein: CASRFLGTSVIYEQYF.

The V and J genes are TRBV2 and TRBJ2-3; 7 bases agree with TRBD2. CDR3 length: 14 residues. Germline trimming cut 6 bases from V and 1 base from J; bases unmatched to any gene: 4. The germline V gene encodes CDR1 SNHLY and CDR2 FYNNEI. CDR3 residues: CASSAGLRTDTQYF. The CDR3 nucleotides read TGTGCCAGCAGCGCGGGACTACGCACAGATACGCAGTATTTT.

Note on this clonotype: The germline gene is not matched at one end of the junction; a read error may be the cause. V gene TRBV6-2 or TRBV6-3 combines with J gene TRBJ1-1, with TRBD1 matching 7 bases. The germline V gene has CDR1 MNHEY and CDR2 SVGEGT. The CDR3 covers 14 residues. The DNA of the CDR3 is TGTGCCGTCAGGAAGACAGGGTCAGACACTGAAGCTTTTTTT. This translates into CAVRKTGSDTEAFF.

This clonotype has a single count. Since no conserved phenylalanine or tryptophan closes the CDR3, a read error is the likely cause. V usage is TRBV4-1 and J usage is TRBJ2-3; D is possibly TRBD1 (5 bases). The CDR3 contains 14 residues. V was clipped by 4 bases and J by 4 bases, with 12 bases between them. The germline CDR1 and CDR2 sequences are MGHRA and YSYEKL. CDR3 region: CASSPQGFADTQYL. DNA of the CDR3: TGCGCCAGCAGCCCCCAGGGTTTCGCAGATACGCAGTATCTT.

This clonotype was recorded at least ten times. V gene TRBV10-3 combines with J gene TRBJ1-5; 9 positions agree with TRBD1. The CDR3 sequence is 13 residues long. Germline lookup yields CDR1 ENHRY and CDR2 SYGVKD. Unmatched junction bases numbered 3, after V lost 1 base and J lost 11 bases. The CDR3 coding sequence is TGTGCCATCAGTGAGTTGACAGGGGGAGCCCAGCATTTT. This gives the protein CAISELTGGAQHF.

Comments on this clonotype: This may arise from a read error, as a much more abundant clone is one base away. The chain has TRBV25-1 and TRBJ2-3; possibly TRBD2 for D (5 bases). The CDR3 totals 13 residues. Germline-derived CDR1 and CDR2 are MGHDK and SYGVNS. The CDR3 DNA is TGTGCCAGCAGCTTAGCGCACGGAGATACGCGGTATTTT. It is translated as CASSLAHGDTRYF.

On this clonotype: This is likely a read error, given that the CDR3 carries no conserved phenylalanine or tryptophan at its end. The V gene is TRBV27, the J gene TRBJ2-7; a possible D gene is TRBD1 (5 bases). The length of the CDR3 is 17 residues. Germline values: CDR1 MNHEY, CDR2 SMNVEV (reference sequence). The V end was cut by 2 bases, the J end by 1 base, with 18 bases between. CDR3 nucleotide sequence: TGTGCCAGCAGTTTAAGTTCCCAGGGCCTAGGGTCCTACGAGCAGTACTCC. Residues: CASSLSSQGLGSYEQYS.

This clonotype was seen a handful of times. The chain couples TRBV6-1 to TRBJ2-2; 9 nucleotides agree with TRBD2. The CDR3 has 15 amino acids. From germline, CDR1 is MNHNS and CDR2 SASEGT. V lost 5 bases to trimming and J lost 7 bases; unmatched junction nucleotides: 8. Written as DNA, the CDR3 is TGTGCCAGCAGTTCGAACAGCGGGAGGATCGGGGAGCTGTTTTTT. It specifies CASSSNSGRIGELFF.

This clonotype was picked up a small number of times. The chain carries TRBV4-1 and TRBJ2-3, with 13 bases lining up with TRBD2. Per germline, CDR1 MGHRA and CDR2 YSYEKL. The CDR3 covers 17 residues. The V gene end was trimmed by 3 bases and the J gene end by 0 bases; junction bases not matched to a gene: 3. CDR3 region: CASSHPGLAGSTDTQYF. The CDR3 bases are TGCGCCAGCAGCCACCCGGGACTAGCGGGGAGCACAGATACGCAGTATTTT.

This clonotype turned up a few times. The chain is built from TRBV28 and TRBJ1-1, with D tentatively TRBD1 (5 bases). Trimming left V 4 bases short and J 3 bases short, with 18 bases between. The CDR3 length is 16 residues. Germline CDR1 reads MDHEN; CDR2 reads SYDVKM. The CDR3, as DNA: TGTGCCAGCAGTTACCCAGGGTTAAAGTGGTACACTGAAGCTTTCTTT. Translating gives CASSYPGLKWYTEAFF.

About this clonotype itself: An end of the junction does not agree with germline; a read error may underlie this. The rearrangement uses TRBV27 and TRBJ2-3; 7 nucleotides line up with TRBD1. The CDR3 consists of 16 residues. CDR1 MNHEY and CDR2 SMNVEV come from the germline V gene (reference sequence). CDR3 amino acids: CGSSYSTGPSTDTQYF. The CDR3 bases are TGTGGCAGCAGTTACTCGACAGGGCCTAGCACAGATACGCAGTATTTT.

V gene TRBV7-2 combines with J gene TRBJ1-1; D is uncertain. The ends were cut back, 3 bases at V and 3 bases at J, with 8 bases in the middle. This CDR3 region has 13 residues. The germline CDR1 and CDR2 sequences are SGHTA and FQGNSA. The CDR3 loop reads CASSLRKDTEAFF. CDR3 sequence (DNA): TGTGCCAGCAGCTTGAGGAAAGACACTGAAGCTTTCTTT. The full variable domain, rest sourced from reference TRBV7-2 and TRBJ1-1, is GAGVSQSPSNKVTEKGKDVELRCDPISGHTALYWYRQSLGQGLEFLIYFQGNSAPDKSGLPSDRFSAERTGGSVSTLTIQRTQQEDSAVYLCASSLRKDTEAFFGQGTRLTVV.

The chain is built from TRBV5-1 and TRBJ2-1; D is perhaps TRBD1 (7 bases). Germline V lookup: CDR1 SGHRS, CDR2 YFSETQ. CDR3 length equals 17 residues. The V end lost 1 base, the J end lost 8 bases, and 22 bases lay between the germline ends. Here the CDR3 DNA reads TGCGCCAGCAGCTTGCGCCGCGGCGGGATAGGGGGCGATGAGCAGTTCTTC. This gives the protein CASSLRRGGIGGDEQFF.

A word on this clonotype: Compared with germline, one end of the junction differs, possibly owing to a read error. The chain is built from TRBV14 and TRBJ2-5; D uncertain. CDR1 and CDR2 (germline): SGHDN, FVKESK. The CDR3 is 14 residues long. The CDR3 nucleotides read TGTGCCAGCAGCCAAGCCAACAGAATGGAGAACCAGTACTTC. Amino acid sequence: CASSQANRMENQYF.